This T cell receptor (beta chain) was found in a study of cytomegalovirus exposure and HLA in healthy donors. General study findings and limits: Cytomegalovirus status, reportedly, was diagnosed with high specificity and sensitivity by the classifier. Most CMV-associated TCR beta chains appeared HLA-restricted in a later analysis. When analyzed later, a missense DCLRE1C variant was found to be linked to TCR beta V- and J-gene trimming.

CDR3 size: 14 residues. Trimming removed 5 bases from V and 2 bases from J, with 9 bases in between. Germline CDR1 SGHVS, CDR2 FNYEAQ. It was with 60 Vbeta and 13 Jbeta primers that the PCR ran. Assay used: immunoSEQ multiplex PCR; TCRdb lists only in-frame clones, some missing. The sample has approximately 190,000 clones; 65% to 85% are singletons. This clone was counted only a few times. The antigen is unknown. This sequence was found in a man between 50 and 59 years old in good health and CMV-seronegative. This chain connects TRBV7-6 to TRBJ2-2, with a weak D call TRBD1 (5 bases). Sequencing was performed on PBMCs. The CDR3 spells CASSGQGNTGELFF. CDR3 sequence (DNA): TGTGCCAGCAGCGGTCAGGGCAACACCGGGGAGCTGTTTTTT.